This T cell receptor (beta chain) comes out of a study of T-cell reconstitution after alpha-beta-depleted transplantation in children. As to this clonotype: The antigen remains undetermined.

Study-level findings and limits: Several hundred expanded graft clones reportedly were the source of alpha-beta T cells about two months after transplant.

CDR1 and CDR2 (germline): SQVTM, ANQGSEA. V lost 5 bases and J lost 2, with 11 bases in between. This CDR3 region has 13 residues. Unique molecular identifiers were incorporated when the TCRbeta library was constructed. TCRdb used MiXCR to reprocess the PCR reads, holding one entry per CDR3 protein. The sample has under 850,000 distinct CDR3 sequences, roughly 14% seen once. The sequences come from PBMCs, collected before TCRalphabeta/CD19-depleted stem cell transplant. This TCR derives from a girl aged 2-10 years with congenital amegakaryocytic thrombocytopenia, due to receive a stem cell transplant. The chain has TRBV29-1 and TRBJ2-3; D remains ambiguous. The CDR3 reads CSVHKVPTDTQYF. CDR3 DNA sequence: TGCAGCGTTCACAAGGTCCCCACAGATACGCAGTATTTT.